The 15 T cell receptor beta chains below come from one sample, sequenced in a study of technical replicates of blood from a handful of donors. Some clones are missing from TCRdb's copy, which holds only in-frame ones; the method was immunoSEQ multiplex PCR. Among tens of thousands of clones listed, about 94% were seen once. The sequencing sample was made of T cells isolated from PBMCs. Every receptor here comes from a human donor in good health.

This clone has a single count. The genes are TRBV4-2 and TRBJ2-7; tentative D call: TRBD2 (6 bases). V was trimmed by 2 bases and J by 4 bases, leaving 9 bases between them. CDR1 and CDR2 from the germline V gene are LGHNA and YNFKEQ. The CDR3 has 13 residues. The CDR3, as DNA: TGTGCCAGCAGCCAAAGTAGCGGTTACGAGCAGTACTTC. Protein sequence: CASSQSSGYEQYF.

The J gene is TRBJ2-7, the V gene TRBV21-1; TRBD2, the table's D call, lacks a check against the DNA. TRBV21-1 is labeled a pseudogene. The CDR3 runs 16 residues. The CDR3 is CASKGQSGRDSYEQYF. DNA of the CDR3: TGTGCCAGCAAAGGACAATCAGGGAGGGATTCCTACGAGCAGTACTTC.

The chain couples TRBV19 to TRBJ2-7; D is perhaps TRBD2 (6 bases). The germline V and J ends were trimmed by 6 bases and 0 bases, with 12 bases remaining between them. CDR1 is LNHDA, CDR2 SQIVND, per germline (reference sequence). CDR3 size: 14 residues. CDR3 protein: CASSSGTSSYEQYF. DNA for the CDR3: TGTGCCAGTAGCTCCGGGACTTCCTCCTACGAGCAGTACTTC.

This clone was seen just once. The chain links TRBV7-2 to TRBJ2-7, with 7 positions matching TRBD2. CDR1 is SGHTA and CDR2 is FQGNSA in the germline V gene. The CDR3 is 14 residues long. With 5 bases clipped from V and 4 bases from J, the junction kept 8 bases outside the gene matches. The CDR3 here is CASSPGVSGYEQYF. The CDR3 coding sequence is TGTGCCAGCAGCCCCGGCGTTAGCGGGTACGAGCAGTACTTC.

The chain employs TRBV2 and TRBJ2-7; D unresolved. V lost 8 bases, J lost 7 bases, and 9 bases lay in between. This CDR3 contains 10 residues. Germline-derived CDR1 and CDR2 are SNHLY and FYNNEI. The CDR3 protein is CASFSREQYF. The CDR3 nucleotides read TGTGCCAGCTTTTCTCGGGAGCAGTACTTC.

The chain is built from TRBV7-6 and TRBJ2-7; D gene ambiguous. CDR1 and CDR2 (germline): SGHVS, FNYEAQ. This CDR3 is built from 12 residues. Trimming took off 5 bases at V and 5 bases at J, with 10 bases between the two ends. The CDR3 DNA follows: TGTGCCAGCAGCACGCACCGGGACGAGCAGTACTTC. Amino acids: CASSTHRDEQYF.

This clone was counted a single time. The rearrangement joins TRBV7-3 to TRBJ2-1, with 8 bases that match TRBD2. The V gene's germline CDR1 is SGHTA and CDR2 FQGTGA. The CDR3 totals 15 residues. Germline trimming cut 2 bases from V and 7 bases from J; bases unmatched to any gene: 7. The CDR3 here is CASSLSPSGLNEQFF. The CDR3 DNA is TGTGCCAGCAGCTTATCCCCTAGCGGGCTAAATGAGCAGTTCTTC.

The chain carries TRBV29-1 and TRBJ2-7; the match to TRBD1 covers 8 bases. The CDR3 has 15 residues. Germline lookup yields CDR1 SQVTM and CDR2 ANQGSEA. V lost 1 base to trimming and J lost 0 bases; unmatched junction nucleotides: 5. CDR3 nucleotides: TGCAGCGTTGAAGCAGGGGGCTTTAGCTCCTACGAGCAGTACTTC. Translated, it gives CSVEAGGFSSYEQYF.

The CDR3 DNA is TGTGCCACCAGCAGAGATACCGCGGACCAGTACTTC. As protein: CATSRDTADQYF. The rearrangement links TRBV15 to TRBJ2-5, with unresolved D. This CDR3 has 12 residues. V was trimmed by 0 bases and J by 10 bases, leaving 9 bases between them. CDR1 and CDR2 from the germline V gene are LNHNV and YYDKDF (reference sequence).

J is TRBJ1-1 and V is TRBV7-9; D is possibly TRBD1 (5 bases). V was trimmed by 3 bases and J by 1 base, leaving 12 bases between them. Germline CDR1 and CDR2: SEHNR and FQNEAQ (reference sequence). This CDR3 contains 15 residues. The CDR3 nucleotides are TGTGCCAGCAGCTTCAGGGTCGGTGCGAACACTGAAGCTTTCTTT. Translating it yields CASSFRVGANTEAFF.

The rearrangement joins TRBV9 to TRBJ2-7; tentatively, D is TRBD1 (5 bases). V lost 3 bases, J lost 5 bases, and 15 bases lay in between. Germline values: CDR1 SGDLS, CDR2 YYNGEE. CDR3 length: 14 residues. The CDR3 loop is CASSARLGLDEQYF. The CDR3 coding sequence is TGTGCCAGCAGCGCCCGGCTGGGGCTGGACGAGCAGTACTTC.

The chain couples TRBV6-1 to TRBJ2-3, with 9 bases matching TRBD1. The CDR3 has 14 residues. Germline V gene sequence: CDR1 MNHNS, CDR2 SASEGT. The ends lost 10 bases at V and 3 bases at J; junction bases unmatched: 8. The CDR3 nucleotides read TGTGCCATCGACCGGGACAGGGAAACAGATACGCAGTATTTT. It translates to CAIDRDRETDTQYF.

J is TRBJ2-1 and V is TRBV10-2, with TRBD2 matching over 7 bases. In germline, CDR1 is WSHSY, CDR2 SAAADI. V lost 7 bases, J lost 2 bases, and 11 bases stayed unmatched. CDR3 length equals 16 residues. The CDR3 sequence is CASMKTQREAYNEQFF. The CDR3, as DNA: TGCGCCAGCATGAAGACACAGCGGGAAGCCTACAATGAGCAGTTCTTC.

As DNA, the CDR3 is TGTGCCAGCAGCTCCCGCGGAAACGAGCAGTACTTC. This gives the protein CASSSRGNEQYF. This chain joins TRBV11-2 and TRBJ2-7; D unresolved. Germline V lookup: CDR1 SGHAT, CDR2 FQNNGV. Trimming stripped 4 bases from V and 5 bases from J, with 9 bases between. CDR3 size: 12 residues.

The chain employs TRBV5-1 and TRBJ2-2, with 7 bases identical to TRBD2. The germline CDR1 and CDR2 sequences are SGHRS and YFSETQ. V dropped 1 base and J dropped 2; count of bases not matched to a gene: 5. CDR3 length: 16 amino acids. The CDR3, as DNA: TGCGCCAGCAGCTTGTCTCCGGGGGGAAACACCGGGGAGCTGTTTTTT. It yields the protein CASSLSPGGNTGELFF.